This passage covers 3 T cell receptor beta chains from one sample sequenced in a study of T-cell reconstitution after alpha-beta-depleted transplantation in children. For TCRbeta, the library was prepared with unique molecular identifiers. Each CDR3 protein is one row after TCRdb ran MiXCR on the PCR reads. This table has about a million distinct CDR3 sequences, about 29% appearing once. The input for sequencing was PBMCs, mostly from graft donor cells, taken 360 days after TCRalphabeta/CD19-depleted stem cell transplant. The source is a boy less than two years old who had a stem cell transplant for SCID, so the T cells may come from the graft donor.

A few counts support this clonotype. The chain is built from TRBV7-9 and TRBJ2-5, with 7 bases aligning to TRBD1. The CDR3 loop spans 15 amino acids. Germline CDR1 reads SEHNR; CDR2 reads FQNEAQ (reference sequence). The V and J ends lost 5 bases and 1 base, in that order; junction bases with no gene match: 7. The CDR3 here is CASSRSRGPQETQYF. CDR3 nucleotide sequence: TGTGCCAGCAGCCGATCTAGGGGGCCCCAAGAGACCCAGTACTTC.

In its sample, this clonotype was seen a few times. The rearrangement links TRBV6-5 to TRBJ2-5; D call uncertain. The CDR3 loop spans 13 amino acids. Germline CDR1 is MNHEY and CDR2 is SVGAGI. Trimming cost V 2 bases and J 5 bases, with 9 bases left between them. DNA of the CDR3: TGTGCCAGCAGTTACCTGGGAAGGGAGACCCAGTACTTC. The encoded protein is CASSYLGRETQYF.

This clonotype has only a few counts. This chain links TRBV15 with TRBJ2-7, with D tentatively TRBD2 (6 bases). V lost 5 bases and J lost 5, with 13 bases in between. CDR3 length: 13 amino acids. Germline V lookup: CDR1 LNHNV, CDR2 YYDKDF (reference sequence). DNA of the CDR3: TGTGCCACCAGCTGGGGGGAAGGTGACGAGCAGTACTTC. It yields the protein CATSWGEGDEQYF.